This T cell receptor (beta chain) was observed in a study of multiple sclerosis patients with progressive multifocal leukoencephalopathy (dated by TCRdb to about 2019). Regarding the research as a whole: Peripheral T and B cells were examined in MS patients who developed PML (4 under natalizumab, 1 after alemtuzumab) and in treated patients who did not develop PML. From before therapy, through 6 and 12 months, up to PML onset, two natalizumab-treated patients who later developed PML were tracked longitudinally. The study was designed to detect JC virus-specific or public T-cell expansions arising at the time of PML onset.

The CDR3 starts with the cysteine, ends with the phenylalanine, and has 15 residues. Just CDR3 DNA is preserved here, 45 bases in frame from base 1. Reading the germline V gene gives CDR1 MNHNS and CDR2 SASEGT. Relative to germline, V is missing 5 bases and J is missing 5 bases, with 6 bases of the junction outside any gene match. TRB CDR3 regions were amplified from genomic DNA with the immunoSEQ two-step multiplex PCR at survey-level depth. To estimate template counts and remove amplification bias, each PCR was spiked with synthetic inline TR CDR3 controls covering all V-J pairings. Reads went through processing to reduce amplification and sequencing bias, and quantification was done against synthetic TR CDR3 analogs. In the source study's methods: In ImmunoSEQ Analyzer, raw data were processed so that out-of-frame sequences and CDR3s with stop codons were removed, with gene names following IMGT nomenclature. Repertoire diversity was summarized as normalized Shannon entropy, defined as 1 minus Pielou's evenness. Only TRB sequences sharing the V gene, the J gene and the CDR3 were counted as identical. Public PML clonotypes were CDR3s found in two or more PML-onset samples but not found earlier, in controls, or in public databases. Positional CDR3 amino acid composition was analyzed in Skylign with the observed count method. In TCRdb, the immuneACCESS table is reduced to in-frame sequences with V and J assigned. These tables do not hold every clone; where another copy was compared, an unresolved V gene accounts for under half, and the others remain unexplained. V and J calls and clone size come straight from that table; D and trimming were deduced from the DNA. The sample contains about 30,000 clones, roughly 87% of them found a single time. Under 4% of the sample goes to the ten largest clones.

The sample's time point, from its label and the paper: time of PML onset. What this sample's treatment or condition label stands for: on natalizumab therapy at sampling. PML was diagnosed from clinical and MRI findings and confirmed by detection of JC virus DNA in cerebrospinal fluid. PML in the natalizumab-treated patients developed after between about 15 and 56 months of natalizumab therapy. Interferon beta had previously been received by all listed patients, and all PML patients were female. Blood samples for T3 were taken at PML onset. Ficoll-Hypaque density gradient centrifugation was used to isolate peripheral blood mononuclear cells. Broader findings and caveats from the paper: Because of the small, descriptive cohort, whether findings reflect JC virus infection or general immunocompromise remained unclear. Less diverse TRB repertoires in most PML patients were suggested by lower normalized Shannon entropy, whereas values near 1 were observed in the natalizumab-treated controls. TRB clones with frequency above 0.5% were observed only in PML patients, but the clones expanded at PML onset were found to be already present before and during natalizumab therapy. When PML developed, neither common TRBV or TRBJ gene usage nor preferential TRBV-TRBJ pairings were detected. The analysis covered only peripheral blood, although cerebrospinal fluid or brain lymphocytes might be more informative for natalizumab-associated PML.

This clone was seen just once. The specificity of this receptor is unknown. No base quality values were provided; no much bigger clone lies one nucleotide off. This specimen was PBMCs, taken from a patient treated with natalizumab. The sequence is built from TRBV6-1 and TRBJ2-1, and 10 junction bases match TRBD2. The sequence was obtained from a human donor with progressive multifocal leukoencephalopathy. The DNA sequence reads TGTGCCAGCAGTACCGGACTAGCGGCCAACAATGAGCAGTTCTTC. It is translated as CASSTGLAANNEQFF.